Listed here are 10 T cell receptor beta chains from one sample, sequenced in a study of T cell repertoires in cytomegalovirus infection. TCRdb re-analysed the reads in MiXCR, keeping a single row per CDR3 protein. The table records a few hundred thousand distinct CDR3 sequences, less than 20% of them present only once. Specimen: PBMCs. These receptor sequences come from a human donor in good health (CMV status not recorded). Some clones in this sample may be carry-over from other donors' samples.

This clonotype was detected ten times or more. The chain is built from TRBV7-2 and TRBJ2-5; D remains ambiguous. Germline V lookup: CDR1 SGHTA, CDR2 FQGNSA. The CDR3 has 14 residues. Trimming shortened V by 5 bases and J by 5 bases, and 15 bases separated the two germline ends. CDR3 in DNA: TGTGCCAGCAGCGTAGAACAACTCGGGGAGACCCAGTACTTC. Residues: CASSVEQLGETQYF. Drawing the rest from reference TRBV7-2 and TRBJ2-5, the complete variable domain is GAGVSQSPSNKVTEKGKDVELRCDPISGHTALYWYRQSLGQGLEFLIYFQGNSAPDKSGLPSDRFSAERTGGSVSTLTIQRTQQEDSAVYLCASSVEQLGETQYFGPGTRLLVL.

This clonotype was observed a few times. The J gene is TRBJ2-1, the V gene TRBV9, with TRBD2 matching 9 bases. Germline V CDR1 and CDR2: SGDLS, YYNGEE. Germline trimming cut 6 bases from V and 2 bases from J; bases unmatched to any gene: 9. This CDR3 is 16 amino acids long. Written as DNA, the CDR3 is TGTGCCAGCAAAGAGCGGGGGGCCACGCCCTACAATGAGCAGTTCTTC. Translation gives CASKERGATPYNEQFF.

This clonotype turned up a few times. The V and J genes are TRBV18 and TRBJ2-2; D may be TRBD1 (6 bases). V was cut by 4 bases and J by 6 bases, with 12 bases left in between. CDR1 and CDR2 (germline): KGHSH, LQKENI. The CDR3 has 14 residues. CDR3 DNA sequence: TGTGCCAGCTCACGCCAAGCAGGGGCCGGGGAGCTGTTTTTT. Its protein is CASSRQAGAGELFF.

Ten or more counts support this clonotype. The chain uses TRBV11-2 and TRBJ2-5; TRBD2 aligns across 11 bases. CDR3 size: 16 residues. Germline lookup yields CDR1 SGHAT and CDR2 FQNNGV. Germline trimming cut 1 base from V and 2 bases from J; bases unmatched to any gene: 3. The CDR3 coding sequence is TGTGCCAGCAGCTTAGGATGGACTAGCGGGCAAGAGACCCAGTACTTC. Protein sequence: CASSLGWTSGQETQYF.

This clonotype was seen only a few times. V and J are TRBV6-1 and TRBJ2-7, with TRBD1 as a possible D gene (6 bases). The CDR3 runs 15 residues. The germline gives CDR1 MNHNS, CDR2 SASEGT. Trimming stripped 7 bases from V and 7 bases from J, with 23 bases between. In nucleotides, the CDR3 is TGTGCCAGCAATTCCAGGGGCAATCTTCCGGAAGAGCAGTACTTC. Amino acid sequence: CASNSRGNLPEEQYF.

This clonotype was seen ten or more times. The chain joins TRBV11-1 to TRBJ2-1; 7 positions agree with TRBD1. The CDR3 contains 17 residues. CDR1 and CDR2 (germline): SGHAT, FQDESV (reference sequence). The trim removed 2 bases at V and 6 bases at J, leaving 13 bases unmatched. CDR3 amino acids: CASSLRSRQGNINEQFF. In nucleotides, the CDR3 is TGTGCCAGCAGCTTAAGATCGCGACAGGGAAATATCAATGAGCAGTTCTTC.

This clonotype was seen more than once but under ten times. This chain connects TRBV20-1 to TRBJ2-7, with D unresolved. Trimming left V 0 bases short and J 3 bases short, with 3 bases between. This CDR3 comprises 11 residues. Germline CDR1 reads DFQATT; CDR2 reads SNEGSKA (reference sequence). CDR3 region: CSARDLYEQYF. The CDR3 DNA is TGCAGTGCTAGAGATCTCTACGAGCAGTACTTC.

The V call is TRBV7-6, the J call TRBJ2-7; D perhaps matches TRBD1 (7 bases). The CDR3 extends over 14 amino acids. Germline CDR1 is SGHVS and CDR2 is FNYEAQ. Trimming took 5 bases from V and 7 from J, leaving 18 bases between them. CDR3 region: CASSDWDSRGEQYF. Here the CDR3 DNA reads TGTGCCAGCAGCGACTGGGACTCCAGGGGGGAGCAGTACTTC.

This chain joins TRBV6-6 and TRBJ2-1; D might be TRBD1 (5 bases). Trimming removed 6 bases from V and 3 bases from J, with 9 bases in between. Germline V CDR1 and CDR2: MNHNY, SVGAGI (reference sequence). CDR3 length: 13 residues. The CDR3 here is CASSDSYYNEQFF. In nucleotides, the CDR3 is TGTGCCAGCAGCGACAGTTACTACAATGAGCAGTTCTTC.

Only a few counts were recorded for this clonotype. The chain employs TRBV2 and TRBJ2-7, with 9 bases that match TRBD2. CDR1 and CDR2 (germline): SNHLY, FYNNEI. The CDR3 has 14 residues. V shed 6 bases and J 4 bases; nucleotides not matched to a gene: 7. CDR3 residues: CASSYGLASYEQYF. CDR3 in DNA: TGTGCCAGCAGCTACGGACTAGCGAGTTACGAGCAGTACTTC. The entire variable domain, with the rest obtained from reference TRBV2 and TRBJ2-7, is as follows: EPEVTQTPSHQVTQMGQEVILRCVPISNHLYFYWYRQILGQKVEFLVSFYNNEISEKSEIFDDQFSVERPDGSNFTLKIRSTKLEDSAMYFCASSYGLASYEQYFGPGTRLTVT.